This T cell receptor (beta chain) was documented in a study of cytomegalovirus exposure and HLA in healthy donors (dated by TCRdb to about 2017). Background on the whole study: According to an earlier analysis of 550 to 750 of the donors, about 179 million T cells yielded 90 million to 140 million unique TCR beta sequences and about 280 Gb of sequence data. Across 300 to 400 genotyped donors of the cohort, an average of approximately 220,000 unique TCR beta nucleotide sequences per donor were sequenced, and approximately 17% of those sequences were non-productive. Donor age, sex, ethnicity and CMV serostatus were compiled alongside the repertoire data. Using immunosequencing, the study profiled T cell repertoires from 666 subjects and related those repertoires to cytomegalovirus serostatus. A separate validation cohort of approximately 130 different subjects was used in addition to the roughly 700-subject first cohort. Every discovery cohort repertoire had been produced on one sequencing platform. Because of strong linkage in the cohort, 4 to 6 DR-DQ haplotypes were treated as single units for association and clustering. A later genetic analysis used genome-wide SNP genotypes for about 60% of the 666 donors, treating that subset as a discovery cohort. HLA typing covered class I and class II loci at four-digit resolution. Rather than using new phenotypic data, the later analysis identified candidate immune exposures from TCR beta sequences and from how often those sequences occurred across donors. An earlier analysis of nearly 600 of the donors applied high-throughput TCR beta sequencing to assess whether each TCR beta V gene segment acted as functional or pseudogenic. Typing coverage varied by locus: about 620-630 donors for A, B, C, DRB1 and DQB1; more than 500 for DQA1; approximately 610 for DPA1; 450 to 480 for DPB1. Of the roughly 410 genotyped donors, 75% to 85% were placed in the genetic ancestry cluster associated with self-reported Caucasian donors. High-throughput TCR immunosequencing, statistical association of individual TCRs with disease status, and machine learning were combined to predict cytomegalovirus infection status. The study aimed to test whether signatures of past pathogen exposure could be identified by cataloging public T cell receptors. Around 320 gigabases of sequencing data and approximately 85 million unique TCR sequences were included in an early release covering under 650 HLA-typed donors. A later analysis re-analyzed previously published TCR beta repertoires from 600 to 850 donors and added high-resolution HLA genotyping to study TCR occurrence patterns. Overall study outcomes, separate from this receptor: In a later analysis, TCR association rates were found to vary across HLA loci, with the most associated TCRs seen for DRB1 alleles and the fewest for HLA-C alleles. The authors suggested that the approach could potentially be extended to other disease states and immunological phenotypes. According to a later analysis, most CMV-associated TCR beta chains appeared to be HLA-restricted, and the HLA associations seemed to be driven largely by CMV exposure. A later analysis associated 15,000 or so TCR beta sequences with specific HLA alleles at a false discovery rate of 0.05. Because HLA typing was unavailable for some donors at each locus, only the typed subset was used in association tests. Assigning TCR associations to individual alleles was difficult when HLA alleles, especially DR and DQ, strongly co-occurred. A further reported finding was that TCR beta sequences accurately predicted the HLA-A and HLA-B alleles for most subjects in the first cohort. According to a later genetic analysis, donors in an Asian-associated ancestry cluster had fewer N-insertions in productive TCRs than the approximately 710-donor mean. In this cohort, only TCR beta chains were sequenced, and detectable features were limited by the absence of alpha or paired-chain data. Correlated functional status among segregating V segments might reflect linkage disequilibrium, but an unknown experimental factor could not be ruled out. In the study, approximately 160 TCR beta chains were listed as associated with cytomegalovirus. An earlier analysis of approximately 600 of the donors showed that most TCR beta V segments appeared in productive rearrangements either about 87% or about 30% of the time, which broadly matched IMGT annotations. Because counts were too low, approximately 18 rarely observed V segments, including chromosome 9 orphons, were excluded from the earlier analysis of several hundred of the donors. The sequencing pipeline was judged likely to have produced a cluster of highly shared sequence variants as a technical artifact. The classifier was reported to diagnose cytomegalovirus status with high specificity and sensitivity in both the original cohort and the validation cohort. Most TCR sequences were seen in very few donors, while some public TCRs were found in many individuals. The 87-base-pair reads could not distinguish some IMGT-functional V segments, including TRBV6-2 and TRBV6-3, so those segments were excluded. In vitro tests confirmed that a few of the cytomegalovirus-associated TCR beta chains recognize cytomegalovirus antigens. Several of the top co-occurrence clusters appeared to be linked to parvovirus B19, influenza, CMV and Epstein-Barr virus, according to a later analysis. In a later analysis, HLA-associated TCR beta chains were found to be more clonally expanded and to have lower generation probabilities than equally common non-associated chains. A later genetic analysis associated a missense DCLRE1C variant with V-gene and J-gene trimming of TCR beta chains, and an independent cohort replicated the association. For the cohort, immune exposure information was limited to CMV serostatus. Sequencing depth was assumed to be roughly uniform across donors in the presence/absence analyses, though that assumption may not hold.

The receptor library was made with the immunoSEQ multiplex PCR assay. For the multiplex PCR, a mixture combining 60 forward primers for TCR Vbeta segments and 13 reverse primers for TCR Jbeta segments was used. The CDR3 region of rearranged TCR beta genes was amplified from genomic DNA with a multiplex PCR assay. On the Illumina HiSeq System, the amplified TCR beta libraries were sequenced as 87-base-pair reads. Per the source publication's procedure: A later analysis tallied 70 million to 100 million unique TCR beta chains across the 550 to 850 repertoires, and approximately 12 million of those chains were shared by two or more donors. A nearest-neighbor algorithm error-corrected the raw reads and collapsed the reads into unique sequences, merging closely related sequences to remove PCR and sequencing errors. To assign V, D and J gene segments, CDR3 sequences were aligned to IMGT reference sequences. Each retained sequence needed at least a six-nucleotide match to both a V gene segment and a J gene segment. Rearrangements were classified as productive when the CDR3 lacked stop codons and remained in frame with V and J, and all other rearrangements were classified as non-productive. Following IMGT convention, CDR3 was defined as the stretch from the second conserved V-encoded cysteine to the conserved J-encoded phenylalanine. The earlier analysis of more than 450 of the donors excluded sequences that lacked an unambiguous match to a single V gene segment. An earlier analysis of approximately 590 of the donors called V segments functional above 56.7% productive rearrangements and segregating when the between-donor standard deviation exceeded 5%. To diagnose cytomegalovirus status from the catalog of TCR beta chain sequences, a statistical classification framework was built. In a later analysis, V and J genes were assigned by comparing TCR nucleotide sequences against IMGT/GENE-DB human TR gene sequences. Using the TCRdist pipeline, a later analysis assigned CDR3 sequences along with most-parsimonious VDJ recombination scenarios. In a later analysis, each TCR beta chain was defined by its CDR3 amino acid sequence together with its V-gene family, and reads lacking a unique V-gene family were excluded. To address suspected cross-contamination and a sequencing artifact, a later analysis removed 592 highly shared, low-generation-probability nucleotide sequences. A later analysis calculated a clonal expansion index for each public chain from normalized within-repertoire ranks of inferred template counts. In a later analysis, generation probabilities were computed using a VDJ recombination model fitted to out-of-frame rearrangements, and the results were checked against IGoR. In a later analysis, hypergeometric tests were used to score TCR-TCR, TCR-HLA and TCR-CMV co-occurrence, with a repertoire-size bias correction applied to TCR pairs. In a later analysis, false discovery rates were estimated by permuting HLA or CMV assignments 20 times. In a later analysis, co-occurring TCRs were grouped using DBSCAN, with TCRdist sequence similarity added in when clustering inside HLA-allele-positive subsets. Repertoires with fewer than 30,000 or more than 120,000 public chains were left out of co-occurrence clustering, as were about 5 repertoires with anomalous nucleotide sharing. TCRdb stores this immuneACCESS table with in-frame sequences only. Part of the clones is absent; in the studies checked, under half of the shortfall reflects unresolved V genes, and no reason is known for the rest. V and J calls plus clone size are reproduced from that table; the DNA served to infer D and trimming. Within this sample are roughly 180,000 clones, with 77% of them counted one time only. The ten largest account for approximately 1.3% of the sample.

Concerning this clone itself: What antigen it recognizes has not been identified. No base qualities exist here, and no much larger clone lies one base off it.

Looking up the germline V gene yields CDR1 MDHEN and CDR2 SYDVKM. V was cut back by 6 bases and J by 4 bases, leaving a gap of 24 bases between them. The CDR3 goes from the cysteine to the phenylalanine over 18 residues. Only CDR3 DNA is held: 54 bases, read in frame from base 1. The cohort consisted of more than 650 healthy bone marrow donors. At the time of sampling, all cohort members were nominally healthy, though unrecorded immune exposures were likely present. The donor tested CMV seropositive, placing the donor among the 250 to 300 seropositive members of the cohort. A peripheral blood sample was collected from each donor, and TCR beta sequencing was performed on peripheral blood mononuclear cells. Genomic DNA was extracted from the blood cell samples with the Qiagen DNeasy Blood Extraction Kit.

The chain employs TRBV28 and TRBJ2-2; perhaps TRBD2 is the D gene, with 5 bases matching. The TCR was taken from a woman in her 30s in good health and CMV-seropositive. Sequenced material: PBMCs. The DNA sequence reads TGTGCCAGCAGCTCCGTAGAAGTGTTGAGGAGGTCCACCGGGGAGCTGTTTTTT. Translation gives CASSSVEVLRRSTGELFF.